These 11 T cell receptor beta chains came from one sample sequenced in a study of response to subunit inactivated influenza vaccine. TCRdb ran MiXCR on the RT-PCR reads and lists one entry per CDR3 protein. The table has about 610,000 distinct CDR3 sequences, 12% to 15% seen once; the top ten hold 11%. Specimen: PBMCs from blood, collected 12 days after vaccination. The receptors here all came from a man in his forties or fifties who received an inactivated influenza vaccine.

There are a few counts of this clonotype. This chain uses TRBV12-3 or TRBV12-4 with TRBJ2-5; D is ambiguous. Trimming cost V 3 bases and J 2 bases, with 10 bases left between them. The CDR3 has 14 amino acids. The CDR3 spells CASSFESKQETQYF. The CDR3 bases are TGTGCCAGCAGTTTTGAGTCAAAGCAAGAGACCCAGTACTTC.

There are a few counts of this clonotype. The rearrangement links TRBV4-3 to TRBJ1-1; D remains unclear. The length of the CDR3 is 15 residues. With 0 bases removed from V and 0 bases from J, the gap between germline ends came to 8 bases. Germline CDR1 LGHNA, CDR2 YSLEER. CDR3 in amino acids: CASSQDRRVNTEAFF. CDR3 in DNA: TGCGCCAGCAGCCAAGATCGTAGGGTGAACACTGAAGCTTTCTTT.

There are a few counts of this clonotype. The chain recombines TRBV4-3 with TRBJ1-2; perhaps TRBD1 as D (5 bases). The CDR3 is 15 amino acids. Germline V gene sequence: CDR1 LGHNA, CDR2 YSLEER. V lost 5 bases to trimming and J lost 6 bases, with 19 bases between them. The CDR3, as DNA: TGCGCCAGCAGCACAGGTCCAGACAGCTTCCATGGCTACACCTTC. This sequence encodes CASSTGPDSFHGYTF.

This clonotype occurred a few times. The CDR3 sequence: CASSYHRTSGSLEQFF. DNA for the CDR3: TGTGCCAGCAGTTACCACAGGACTAGCGGGAGCTTAGAGCAGTTCTTC. This chain joins TRBV6-2 or TRBV6-3 and TRBJ2-1; 13 bases agree with TRBD2. After removal of 2 bases from V and 10 bases from J, the junction contained 8 bases not matched to a gene. Germline CDR1 MNHEY, CDR2 SVGEGT. The CDR3 consists of 16 residues.

The V call is TRBV20-1, the J call TRBJ1-3; D possibly corresponds to TRBD1 (5 bases). The V gene lost 6 bases and the J gene lost 1 base, with 25 bases spanning the gap. Germline V gene sequence: CDR1 DFQATT, CDR2 SNEGSKA (reference sequence). The CDR3 is made up of 18 amino acids. The CDR3 DNA follows: TGCAGTGCCAGGAGCCCAGCGGGTTCCGGGGGGTCTGGAAACACCATATATTTT. Residues: CSARSPAGSGGSGNTIYF.

The CDR3 reads CASTKDRLSNQPQHF. CDR3 coding DNA: TGTGCCAGCACCAAAGATAGACTTAGCAATCAGCCCCAGCATTTT. The chain links TRBV19 to TRBJ1-5; D is unresolved. The germline V gene encodes CDR1 LNHDA and CDR2 SQIVND (reference sequence). The length of the CDR3 is 15 residues. Trimming stripped 9 bases from V and 0 bases from J, with 15 bases between.

The chain is built from TRBV20-1 and TRBJ1-2; D not certain. The germline CDR1 and CDR2 sequences are DFQATT and SNEGSKA (reference sequence). There are 13 residues in the CDR3. V dropped 1 base and J dropped 4 bases, with 10 bases sitting between them. CDR3 nucleotide sequence: TGCAGTGCTAGAGTTCGAGGTACCTATGGCTACACCTTC. Its translation: CSARVRGTYGYTF.

As regards this clonotype: The CDR3 end shows no conserved phenylalanine or tryptophan, and so a read error is likely. This rearrangement joins TRBV10-3 to TRBJ2-1; 8 nucleotides line up with TRBD1. The CDR3 consists of 15 residues. Germline V gene data show CDR1 as ENHRY and CDR2 as SYGVKD. J gave up 8 bases and V 3 bases, and 9 bases lay outside the gene matches. The CDR3 loop is CAISDYQGAGDEQFI. CDR3 sequence (DNA): TGTGCCATCAGTGACTATCAGGGGGCTGGGGATGAGCAGTTCATC.

This clonotype was picked up a small number of times. CDR3 bases: TGTGCCAGGGGATCTCGGGGTTATTCCACTGAAGCTTTCTTT. Amino acids: CARGSRGYSTEAFF. The V and J genes are TRBV6-1 and TRBJ1-1; D call uncertain. V was cut by 9 bases and J by 4 bases, with 18 bases left in between. The CDR3 extends over 14 amino acids. The germline gives CDR1 MNHNS, CDR2 SASEGT.

This clonotype was found a few times. This chain links TRBV11-2 with TRBJ2-2; TRBD1 aligns across 7 bases. J was trimmed by 5 bases and V by 1 base; bases with no gene match: 4. Germline V lookup: CDR1 SGHAT, CDR2 FQNNGV. This CDR3 is 15 amino acids long. DNA for the CDR3: TGTGCCAGCAGCTTAGTGGGACAGCAAACCGGGGAGCTGTTTTTT. The encoded protein is CASSLVGQQTGELFF.

The chain employs TRBV27 and TRBJ2-7, with D hard to call. The V and J ends lost 2 bases and 1 base respectively, with 9 bases between them. The CDR3 loop spans 14 amino acids. The germline CDR1 and CDR2 sequences are MNHEY and SMNVEV (reference sequence). CDR3 residues: CASSLAPYSYEQYF. CDR3 bases: TGTGCCAGCAGTTTAGCTCCTTATTCCTACGAGCAGTACTTC.